This entry is about one TCR beta chain. What it binds is not known. Through a sample-barcoded 5' primer and a J-beta primer mix, a second PCR was run for roughly 6 to 11 cycles. From the 5' RACE reads, TCRdb called clonotypes with MiXCR, one entry per CDR3 protein. Seen here are approximately 900,000 distinct CDR3 sequences, about 27% observed once, and the top ten hold roughly a tenth. Trimming pared 4 bases from V and 7 bases from J, leaving 14 bases between. The CDR3 loop spans 14 amino acids. The data belong to a study of blood T cells in healthy people across ages. Study-level results: Diversity of TCR beta per million T cells declined in a roughly linear way with age.

This same sample was also taken into another study, of T cells of mothers and their children. That study adds: A few healthy Caucasian mothers served as donors, and their six children did as well. Using the M1S primer, the second PCR added sample barcodes along with 2-4 random nucleotides. Researchers found no T cell clones that were persistent and microchimeric.

Material for sequencing was blood. This chain uses TRBV12-3 or TRBV12-4 with TRBJ2-1; D gene ambiguous. This receptor was identified in a woman aged 40-49 years in good health. In DNA form, the CDR3 reads TGTGCCAGCAGTTACCTAGGTGAGAGGAATGAGCAGTTCTTC. This codes for CASSYLGERNEQFF.